This T cell receptor beta chain was sequenced for a study of radiation and T cells in renal cell carcinoma. Overall study results and limits: Top tumor clonotypes rose in blood 2 weeks post-radiation, then contracted.

V lost 3 bases, J lost 6 bases, and 9 bases lay in between. Germline V gives CDR1 SNHLY, CDR2 FYNNEI. This CDR3 comprises 13 residues. Documented time point: blood 4 weeks post-SBRT, at nephrectomy. Treatment noted: 15 Gy SBRT to primary tumor, nephrectomy 4 weeks later. Nephrectomy followed 15 Gy stereotactic body radiation by 4 weeks. Blood was sampled at baseline, 2 weeks and 4 weeks after SBRT. Clear cell pathology was present in this patient's renal cell carcinoma. Produced via immunoSEQ multiplex PCR; TCRdb's table is partial and in-frame only. The table has approximately 92,000 clones, 70% to 90% seen once. With respect to this clone: Its specificity is unknown.

The V call is TRBV2, the J call TRBJ2-1; D not certain. This receptor was identified in a man in his fifties or sixties with renal cell carcinoma. Here the sequenced sample was blood, taken from a patient whose treatment included radiotherapy and nephrectomy. In DNA form, the CDR3 reads TGTGCCAGCAGTGAGAGTACTTTCAATGAGCAGTTCTTC. Translation gives CASSESTFNEQFF.